Sequencing of this T cell receptor beta chain was carried out in a study of blood T cells in healthy people across ages. As for the study in general: About one barcoded beta molecule per two T cells was captured by template switching. Findings and limits, study-wide: The long-lived group displayed more naive CD4+ cells, plus higher diversity, than the aged donors did.

Regarding this clonotype: Its antigen remains unknown.

A J-beta primer mix and a sample-barcoded 5' primer were used in a second PCR of about 7 to 12 cycles. Each cDNA molecule was tagged by a template-switch adaptor with 12 random nucleotides. MiXCR, run by TCRdb on the 5' RACE reads, gives a single entry per CDR3 protein. Of about 1.6 million distinct CDR3 sequences listed, roughly 30% are singletons. The J segment lost 1 base and the V segment lost 1 base, leaving 9 bases of the junction unmatched. The CDR3 has 17 residues. Looked up from germline, CDR1 is SEHNR and CDR2 is FQNEAQ (reference sequence). The sequencing input was blood. The J gene is TRBJ2-5, the V gene TRBV7-9; 7 bases line up with TRBD2. The TCR originated in a woman aged 25 to 39 in good health. CDR3 protein: CASSLGGEGPFQETQYF. The DNA of the CDR3 is TGTGCCAGCAGCTTAGGCGGGGAGGGCCCGTTCCAAGAGACCCAGTACTTC.